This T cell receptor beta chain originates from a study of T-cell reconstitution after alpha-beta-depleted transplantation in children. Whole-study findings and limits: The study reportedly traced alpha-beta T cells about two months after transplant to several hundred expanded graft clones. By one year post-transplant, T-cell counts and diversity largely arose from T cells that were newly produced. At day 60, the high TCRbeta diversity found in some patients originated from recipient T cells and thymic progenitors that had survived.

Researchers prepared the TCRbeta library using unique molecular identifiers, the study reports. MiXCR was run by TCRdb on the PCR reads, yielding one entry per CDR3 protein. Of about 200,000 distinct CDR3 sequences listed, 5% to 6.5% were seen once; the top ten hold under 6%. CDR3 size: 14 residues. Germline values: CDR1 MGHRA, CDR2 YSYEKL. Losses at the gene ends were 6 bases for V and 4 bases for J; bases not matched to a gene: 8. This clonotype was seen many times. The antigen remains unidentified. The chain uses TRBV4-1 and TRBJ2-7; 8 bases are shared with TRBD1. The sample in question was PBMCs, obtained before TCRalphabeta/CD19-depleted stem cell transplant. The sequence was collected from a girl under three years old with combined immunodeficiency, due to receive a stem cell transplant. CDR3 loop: CASRVGQGPYEQYF. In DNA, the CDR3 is TGCGCCAGCAGAGTAGGACAGGGACCATACGAGCAGTACTTC.